The 3 T cell receptor beta chains below were found in one sample sequenced in a study of CD8 T cells in ankylosing spondylitis. General observations from the study: Among TCR beta sequences, a motif of eight or nine highly homologous variants appeared characteristic of ankylosing spondylitis blood.

For these receptors, no antigen is known. TCRdb independently ran MiXCR on the 5' RACE reads; one entry per CDR3 protein. In the table there are 700,000 to 1,000,000 distinct CDR3 sequences, roughly 10% of which are singletons. The sequenced sample was blood, either unsorted or a sorted T cell fraction (not recorded which). The receptors were sampled from a male donor with ankylosing spondylitis.

The chain combines TRBV27 with TRBJ2-5, with D possibly being TRBD2 (6 bases). Per germline, CDR1 MNHEY and CDR2 SMNVEV (reference sequence). CDR3 length: 18 amino acids. Between the trimmed V and J ends, which lost 5 bases and 5 bases, there was a span of 27 bases. The CDR3 DNA follows: TGTGCCAGCAGTCGTAGAGCCTATTCGGGAGAAGAGGGCGAGACCCAGTACTTC. This encodes CASSRRAYSGEEGETQYF.

This clonotype was detected a few times. The chain uses TRBV5-1 and TRBJ1-1; no clear D gene. Looked up from germline, CDR1 is SGHRS and CDR2 is YFSETQ. Trimming pared 4 bases from V and 4 bases from J, leaving 11 bases between. The CDR3 contains 13 residues. As DNA, the CDR3 is TGCGCCAGCAGCAGGGAGGGAGTCACTGAAGCTTTCTTT. Protein: CASSREGVTEAFF.

This clonotype has more than one count but fewer than ten. The CDR3 sequence is CASSPGVSTF. The CDR3, as DNA: TGCGCCAGCAGCCCGGGGGTTTCGACCTTC. This rearrangement joins TRBV5-1 to TRBJ1-2; weak D call: TRBD1 (5 bases). The V end was cut by 4 bases, the J end by 14 bases, with 12 bases between. CDR3 length equals 10 residues. Germline-derived CDR1 and CDR2 are SGHRS and YFSETQ.